This T cell receptor (beta chain) was found in a study of chronic HIV infection and antiretroviral therapy. Many counts were recorded for this clonotype. Trimming stripped 1 base from V and 9 bases from J, with 13 bases between. CDR1 is SEHNR, CDR2 FQNEAQ, per germline (reference sequence). This CDR3 has 14 amino acids. MiXCR was run by TCRdb on the 5' RACE reads, yielding one entry per CDR3 protein. The sample has roughly 39,000 distinct CDR3 sequences, 7% to 10% seen once. J is TRBJ2-1 and V is TRBV7-9, with D possibly matching TRBD2 (5 bases). The sequenced material came from peripheral blood. This receptor was identified in an adult who had HIV and had not received antiretroviral therapy, or was an uninfected healthy control (not recorded which). CDR3 in DNA: TGTGCCAGCAGCTTAGAGGTTTTGGGAGTTGAGCAGTTCTTC. This gives the protein CASSLEVLGVEQFF.